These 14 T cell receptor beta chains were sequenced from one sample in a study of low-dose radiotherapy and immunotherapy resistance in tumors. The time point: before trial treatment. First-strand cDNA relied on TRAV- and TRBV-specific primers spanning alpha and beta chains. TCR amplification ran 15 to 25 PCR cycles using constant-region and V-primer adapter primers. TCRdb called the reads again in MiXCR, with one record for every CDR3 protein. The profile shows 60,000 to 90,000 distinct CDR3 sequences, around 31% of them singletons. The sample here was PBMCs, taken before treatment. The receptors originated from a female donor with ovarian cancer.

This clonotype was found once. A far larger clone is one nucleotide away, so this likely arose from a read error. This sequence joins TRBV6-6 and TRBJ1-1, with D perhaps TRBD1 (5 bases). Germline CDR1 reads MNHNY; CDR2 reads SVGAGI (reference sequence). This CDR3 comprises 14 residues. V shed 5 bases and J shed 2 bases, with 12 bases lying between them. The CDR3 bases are TGTGCCAGCAGTCGGGCAGGGATTAACACTGAAGCTTTCTTT. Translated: CASSRAGINTEAFF.

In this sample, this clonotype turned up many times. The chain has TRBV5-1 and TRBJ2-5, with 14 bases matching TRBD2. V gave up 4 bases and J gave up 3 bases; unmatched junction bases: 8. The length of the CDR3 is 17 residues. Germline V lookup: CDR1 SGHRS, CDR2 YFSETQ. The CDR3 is CASSLWTSGGTEETQYF. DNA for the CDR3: TGCGCCAGCAGCCTATGGACTAGCGGGGGGACGGAAGAGACCCAGTACTTC.

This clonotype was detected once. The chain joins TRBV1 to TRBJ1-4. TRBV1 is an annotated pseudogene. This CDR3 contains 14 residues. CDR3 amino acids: CASSPTALNEKLFF. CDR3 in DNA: TGTGCCAGCAGCCCAACCGCTCTTAATGAAAAACTGTTTTTT.

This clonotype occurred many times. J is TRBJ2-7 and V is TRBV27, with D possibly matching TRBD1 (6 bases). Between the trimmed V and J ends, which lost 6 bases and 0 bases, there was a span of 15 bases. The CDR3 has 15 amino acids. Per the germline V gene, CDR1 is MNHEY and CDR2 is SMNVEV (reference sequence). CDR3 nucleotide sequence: TGTGCCAGCAGCACGACAGGCAGTAGCTCCTACGAGCAGTACTTC. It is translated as CASSTTGSSSYEQYF.

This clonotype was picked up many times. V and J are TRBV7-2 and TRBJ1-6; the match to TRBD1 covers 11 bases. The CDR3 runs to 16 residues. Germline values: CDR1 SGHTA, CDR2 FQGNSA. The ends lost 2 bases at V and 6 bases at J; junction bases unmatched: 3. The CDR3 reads CASSLSGTGGNSPLHF. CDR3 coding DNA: TGTGCCAGCAGCTTAAGCGGGACAGGGGGTAATTCACCCCTCCACTTT.

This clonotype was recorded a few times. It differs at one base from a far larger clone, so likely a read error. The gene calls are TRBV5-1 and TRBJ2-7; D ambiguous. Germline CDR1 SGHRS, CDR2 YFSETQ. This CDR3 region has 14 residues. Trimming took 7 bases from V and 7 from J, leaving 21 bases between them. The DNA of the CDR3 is TGCGCCAGCGCGGAGCCGCGAGCCTACAATGAGCAGTACTTC. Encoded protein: CASAEPRAYNEQYF.

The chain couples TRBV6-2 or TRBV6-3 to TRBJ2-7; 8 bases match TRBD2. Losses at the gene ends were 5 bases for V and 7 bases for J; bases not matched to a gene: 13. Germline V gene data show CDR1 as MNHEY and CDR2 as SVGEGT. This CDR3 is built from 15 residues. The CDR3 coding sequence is TGTGCCAGCAGTACCCTCAGCGGGAGACCCCTGGAGCAGTACTTC. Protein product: CASSTLSGRPLEQYF.

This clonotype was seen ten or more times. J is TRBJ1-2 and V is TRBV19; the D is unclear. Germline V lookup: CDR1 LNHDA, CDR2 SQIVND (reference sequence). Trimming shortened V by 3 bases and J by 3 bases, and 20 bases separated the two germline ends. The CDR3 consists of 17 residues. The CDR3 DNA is TGTGCCAGTAGTATGAGGAGGCCCGCGGAATCAGACTATGGCTACACCTTC. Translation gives CASSMRRPAESDYGYTF.

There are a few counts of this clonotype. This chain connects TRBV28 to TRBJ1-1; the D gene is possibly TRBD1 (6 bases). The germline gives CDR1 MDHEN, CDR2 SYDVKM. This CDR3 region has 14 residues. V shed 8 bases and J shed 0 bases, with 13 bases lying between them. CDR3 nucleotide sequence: TGTGCCAGCGCACCGGGGGCTATGAACACTGAAGCTTTCTTT. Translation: CASAPGAMNTEAFF.

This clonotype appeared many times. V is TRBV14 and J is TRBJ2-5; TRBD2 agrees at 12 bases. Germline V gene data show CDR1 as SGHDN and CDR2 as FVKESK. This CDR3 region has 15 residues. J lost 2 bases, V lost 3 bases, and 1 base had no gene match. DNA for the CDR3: TGTGCCAGCAGCCACCTAGCGGGGGGGCAAGAGACCCAGTACTTC. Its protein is CASSHLAGGQETQYF.

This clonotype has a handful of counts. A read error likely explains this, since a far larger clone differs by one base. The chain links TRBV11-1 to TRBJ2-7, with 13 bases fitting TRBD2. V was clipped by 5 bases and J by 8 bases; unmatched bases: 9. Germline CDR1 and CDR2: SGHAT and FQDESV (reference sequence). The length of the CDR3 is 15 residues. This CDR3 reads CASSAGTSGDAQQYF. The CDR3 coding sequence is TGTGCCAGCAGCGCCGGGACTAGCGGGGACGCGCAGCAGTACTTC.

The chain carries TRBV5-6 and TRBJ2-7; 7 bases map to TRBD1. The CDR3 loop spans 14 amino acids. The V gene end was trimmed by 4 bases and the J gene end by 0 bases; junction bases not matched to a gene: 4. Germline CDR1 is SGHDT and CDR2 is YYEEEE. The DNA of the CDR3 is TGTGCCAGCAGCCGGGACAGTTACTCCTACGAGCAGTACTTC. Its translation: CASSRDSYSYEQYF. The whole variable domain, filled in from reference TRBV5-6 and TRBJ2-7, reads DAGVTQSPTHLIKTRGQQVTLRCSPKSGHDTVSWYQQALGQGPQFIFQYYEEEERQRGNFPDRFSGHQFPNYSSELNVNALLLGDSALYLCASSRDSYSYEQYFGPGTRLTVT.

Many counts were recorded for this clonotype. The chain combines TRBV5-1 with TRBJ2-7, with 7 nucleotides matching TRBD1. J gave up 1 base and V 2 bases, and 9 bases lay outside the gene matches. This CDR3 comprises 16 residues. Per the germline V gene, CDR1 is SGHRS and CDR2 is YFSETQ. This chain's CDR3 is CASSFKSTGISYEQYF. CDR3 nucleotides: TGCGCCAGCAGCTTTAAGTCGACAGGGATTTCCTACGAGCAGTACTTC.

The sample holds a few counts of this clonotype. The CDR3 spells CAIRDRDYYGYTF. The CDR3 DNA is TGTGCCATCCGGGACAGGGACTACTATGGCTACACCTTC. The chain carries TRBV6-1 and TRBJ1-2; the match to TRBD1 covers 9 bases. V was clipped by 10 bases and J by 3 bases; unmatched bases: 6. This CDR3 region has 13 residues. Germline V gives CDR1 MNHNS, CDR2 SASEGT.